A selection of T cell receptor beta chains follows, all from one sample in a study of blood T cells in healthy people across ages. TCRdb used MiXCR to reprocess the 5' RACE reads, holding one entry per CDR3 protein. Of hundreds of thousands of distinct CDR3 sequences listed, roughly 60% were seen once; the top ten hold about 20%. The sequencing sample was made of blood. These receptors were taken from a man younger than 40 in good health. Both conserved end residues are part of each CDR3. The D gene is left open where the match is weak. Rows give clone size only sometimes, using once, few, many, or a class for an expanded clone.

D gene,clone size,V gene,J gene,CDR3 DNA,CDR3 protein
TRBD1,.,TRBV4-1,TRBJ2-3,TGCGCCAGCAGCCTACTCCGGGACAGGAATACGCAGTATTTT,CASSLLRDRNTQYF
TRBD1,few,TRBV25-1,TRBJ1-2,TGTGCCAGCAGGGAGACAGGGGTTCGTGGCTACACCTTC,CASRETGVRGYTF
TRBD1,.,TRBV29-1,TRBJ1-2,TGCAGCGTTGAGGACCGGACAGGGCCAATTGGCTACACCTTC,CSVEDRTGPIGYTF
.,few,TRBV5-1,TRBJ1-6,TGCGCCAGCAGCTTGGAAGGAGGAGGGAATTCACCCCTCCACTTT,CASSLEGGGNSPLHF
TRBD1,.,TRBV6-2/TRBV6-3,TRBJ2-7,TGTGCCAGCAGTAACACCGCCGGGACAGGGGTTCACGAGCAGTACTTC,CASSNTAGTGVHEQYF
.,few,TRBV7-9,TRBJ2-7,TGTGCCAGCAGCTCTGAGACAGCAACCTACGAGCAGTACTTC,CASSSETATYEQYF
TRBD1,.,TRBV10-3,TRBJ2-5,TGTGCCATCGGCTCCGGGACAGGGTTTCGAGAGACCCAGTACTTC,CAIGSGTGFRETQYF
TRBD1,few,TRBV12-3/TRBV12-4,TRBJ2-5,TGTGCCAGCAATATTGCTTCCAGGGGGGAGACCCAGTACTTC,CASNIASRGETQYF
.,few,TRBV29-1,TRBJ2-1,TGCAGCGTCGCAGGGGTCTGGAATGAGCAGTTCTTC,CSVAGVWNEQFF
.,few,TRBV5-1,TRBJ2-4,TGCGCCAGCACATCTTCCGGGGAAAACATTCAGTACTTC,CASTSSGENIQYF
TRBD2,.,TRBV5-3,TRBJ2-4,TGTGCCAGAAGCGACGTTGAGGGACTAGCGAACGTGGCCAAAAACATTCAGTACTTC,CARSDVEGLANVAKNIQYF
.,.,TRBV12-3/TRBV12-4,TRBJ1-6,TGTGCCAGTAGTTTAAGTCTAAATTCACCCCTCCACTTT,CASSLSLNSPLHF
.,.,TRBV7-2,TRBJ1-2,TGTGCCAGCAGCCCCCCCGGCAGGGGCTATGGCTACACCTTC,CASSPPGRGYGYTF
TRBD2,.,TRBV12-3/TRBV12-4,TRBJ2-3,TGTGCCAGCACACGTTGGCTAGCGGGGGGCCCAGATACGCAGTATTTT,CASTRWLAGGPDTQYF
.,few,TRBV9,TRBJ2-3,TGTGCCAGCAGCGTAGAGGGCCTTAACACAGATACGCAGTATTTT,CASSVEGLNTDTQYF